This T cell receptor (beta chain) is from a study of CD8 T cells in Susac syndrome (dated 2019 in TCRdb). As for the study more broadly: Of the Susac syndrome patients who were sequenced, roughly eight were in clinical remission while roughly six had clinically active disease. At blood withdrawal, Susac syndrome patients were either therapy-naive, taking corticosteroids (in some cases with IVIg as well), or taking IVIg alone. Whether CD8+ T cell activation and differentiation in Susac syndrome was antigen driven was tested using repertoire sequencing. General study outcomes and caveats: The CD4+ T cell repertoire of patients with Susac syndrome showed no detectable clonal expansion. The number of individuals in the TCR sequencing and HLA analysis was recognized as being relatively small.

Peripheral blood CD8+ and CD4+ T cells from healthy donors, Susac syndrome patients and multiple sclerosis patients were profiled by high-throughput TCR beta sequencing. Susac syndrome patients met recently defined diagnostic criteria for definite or probable disease. Bulk CD8+ and CD4+ T cells were purified by magnetic negative isolation, whereas CD8+ TEMRA cells were enriched by FACS. Blood was drawn into EDTA tubes, processed within 24 hours, and PBMCs were isolated by density gradient centrifugation. PBMCs intended for TCR sequencing were frozen in liquid nitrogen and were later thawed in a 37 degrees C water bath. The sorted or isolated CD4+, CD8+ and CD8+ TEMRA cells had a purity of 90% or higher. About this clonotype: Its target antigen remains unknown. No quality values exist for individual bases; no much larger clone is one base distant.

The germline V gene gives CDR1 as MGHDK and CDR2 as SYGVNS. Reading from cysteine to phenylalanine, the CDR3 counts 15 amino acids. CDR3 DNA only is kept here, 45 bases in frame from base 1. V is trimmed back by 5 bases and J by 5 bases, and the junction contains 6 bases that no gene match accounts for. RNA was extracted with the RNeasy kit and roughly 0.45 to 1 ug was reverse transcribed using random hexamers. TCR beta CDR3 regions were amplified with the immunoSEQ multiplex PCR assay covering 54 Vbeta and 13 Jbeta segments. PCR amplification bias was corrected by using a synthetic template baseline for primer optimization and computational correction. In the authors' own workflow: Reads were annotated to V, D and J genes per IMGT and analyzed with immunoSEQ Analyzer, keeping only productive sequences. To calculate clonality, Shannon entropy was normalized by log2 of the number of productive unique sequences and then subtracted from one. Public and private clones were assessed among the 100 most prevalent clones of each patient and control. Clones were defined as Susac-specific when absent from the healthy and MS cohorts, from approximately 1,100 published viral clones and from other ImmuneACCESS disease sequences. TCRdb cleaned the public reads at Q25 with fastp, built clones with MiXCR and kept in-frame beta chains. Rows with one shared CDR3 protein collapse into an entry with the most common genes and DNA. TCRdb, not the original authors, processed these V and J calls. This sample is represented by 130,000 to 150,000 distinct CDR3 sequences; around 95% of them were singletons. In total, the top ten clones hold approximately 0.08% of the sample.

The specimen sequenced was CD4+ T cells from PBMCs. The receptor's source is a human donor with Susac syndrome. Here the chain combines TRBV25-1 and TRBJ2-1; TRBD1 lines up with 10 middle nucleotides. The CDR3 here reads CASSNRDRGHNEQFF. The DNA is TGTGCCAGCAGTAACCGGGACAGGGGCCACAATGAGCAGTTCTTC.